This T cell receptor (beta chain) was sequenced for a study of blood T cell repertoires in COVID-19. On the study more broadly: Samples came from the United States, Italy and Spain, spanning acute and convalescent COVID-19. In each case, the material was cDNA or gDNA derived from T cells, B-cell-depleted T cells, or PBMCs.

In the study's own analysis: Quantification of nucleated cells was approximated via reference gene primer amplification. The table came from immunoSEQ multiplex PCR; TCRdb's copy has only in-frame clones and leaves some out. V, J and clone size reflect that table, while D and trimming were determined from the DNA. Of about 200,000 clones in the sample, 80% to 90% were seen once. Trimming left V 1 base short and J 11 bases short, with 9 bases between. The germline V gene encodes CDR1 LGHDT and CDR2 YNNKEL (reference sequence). CDR3 length equals 13 residues. This chain uses TRBV3-1 (or the pseudogene TRBV3-2) with TRBJ1-6; D remains unclear. The origin of this receptor is a man aged 55 to 70 with acute or convalescent COVID-19. What was sequenced was peripheral blood. The CDR3 DNA reads TGTGCCAGCAGCCAAGGGTTCGGTCCACCCCTCCACTTT. It translates to CASSQGFGPPLHF.